The 10 T cell receptor beta chains presented below share a single source sample, sequenced in a study of T cell repertoires in cytomegalovirus infection. TCRdb itself ran the reads through MiXCR, one entry per CDR3 protein. Altogether about 110,000 distinct CDR3 sequences are present, about 28% being singletons, with the ten largest covering approximately 78%. These receptors have no known antigen. The input for sequencing was CD8+ T cells from cultured PBMCs, taken from culture after CMV antigen stimulation. Receptor source: a human donor in good health (CMV status not recorded). Some clones in this sample may be carry-over from other donors' samples.

The table lists this clonotype with a few counts. The chain couples TRBV19 to TRBJ2-7; D possibly corresponds to TRBD1 (5 bases). The CDR3 sequence is 15 residues long. Trimming left V 10 bases short and J 4 bases short, with 23 bases between. The germline CDR1 and CDR2 sequences are LNHDA and SQIVND (reference sequence). The CDR3 here is CATTTSGQDGYEQYF. In DNA, the CDR3 is TGTGCCACCACGACTTCAGGGCAGGACGGATACGAGCAGTACTTC.

The chain has TRBV27 and TRBJ1-2; D may be TRBD1 (5 bases). This CDR3 region has 17 residues. The ends were cut back, 4 bases at V and 8 bases at J, with 26 bases in the middle. Germline V gene lookup returns CDR1 MNHEY and CDR2 SMNVEV (reference sequence). CDR3 bases: TGTGCCAGCAGTTCTGTGACAGAGAGTATATTCCCCTGGGGCTACACCTTC. Its protein is CASSSVTESIFPWGYTF.

At least ten counts were recorded for this clonotype. The gene calls are TRBV6-1 and TRBJ1-1; D uncertain. There are 13 residues in the CDR3. The ends were cut back, 6 bases at V and 1 base at J, with 9 bases in the middle. Germline loops: CDR1 MNHNS, CDR2 SASEGT. DNA of the CDR3: TGTGCCAGCAGCAAGGGAGCGAACACTGAAGCTTTCTTT. Translating gives CASSKGANTEAFF.

This clonotype was picked up many times. The CDR3 region is CASSPGQGSYEQYF. The CDR3, as DNA: TGTGCCAGCAGCCCTGGACAGGGATCCTACGAGCAGTACTTC. The chain uses TRBV6-1 and TRBJ2-7, with 8 nucleotides matching TRBD1. The CDR3 contains 14 residues. CDR1 is MNHNS and CDR2 is SASEGT in the germline V gene. Unmatched junction bases numbered 5, after V lost 6 bases and J lost 1 base.

This clonotype occurred many times. The rearrangement links TRBV12-3 or TRBV12-4 to TRBJ2-1; 7 bases are a match to TRBD2. V lost 5 bases and J lost 9; bases outside the gene matches: 25. This CDR3 contains 19 residues. CDR3 region: CASSPPWGRGGRALGEQFF. As DNA, the CDR3 is TGTGCCAGCAGTCCGCCATGGGGTCGCGGGGGAAGGGCATTGGGTGAGCAGTTCTTC.

This clonotype was recorded at least ten times. V usage is TRBV7-9 and J usage is TRBJ1-2; D is uncertain. Trimming removed 1 base at V and 5 bases at J, with 8 bases between. Germline loops: CDR1 SEHNR, CDR2 FQNEAQ (reference sequence). This CDR3 region has 13 residues. The CDR3, as DNA: TGTGCCAGCAGCTTAGGGACGGCGTATGGCTACACCTTC. Translating it yields CASSLGTAYGYTF.

This clonotype has more than one count but fewer than ten. The CDR3 loop is CAWSIGTGGDTQYF. The CDR3 coding sequence is TGTGCCTGGAGTATCGGGACAGGGGGAGATACGCAGTATTTT. The V gene is TRBV30, the J gene TRBJ2-3; 11 positions match TRBD1. The germline V gene has CDR1 GTSNPN and CDR2 SVGIG (reference sequence). The CDR3 contains 14 residues. V lost 2 bases, J lost 5 bases, and 3 bases stayed unmatched. Together with reference TRBV30 and TRBJ2-3, the CDR3 gives the full variable domain: SQTIHQWPATLVQPVGSPLSLECTVEGTSNPNLYWYRQAAGRGLQLLFYSVGIGQISSEVPQNLSASRPQDRQFILSSKKLLLSDSGFYLCAWSIGTGGDTQYFGPGTRLTVL.

The chain couples TRBV6-1 to TRBJ2-5; TRBD1 aligns across 10 bases. Germline lookup yields CDR1 MNHNS and CDR2 SASEGT. The length of the CDR3 is 15 residues. J was trimmed by 5 bases and V by 3 bases; bases with no gene match: 6. CDR3 DNA sequence: TGTGCCAGCAGTGAGACAGGGGGCTCATGGGAGACCCAGTACTTC. This codes for CASSETGGSWETQYF.

This clonotype has more than one count but fewer than ten. The rearrangement uses TRBV20-1 and TRBJ2-7; 11 bases map to TRBD2. The CDR3 is made up of 15 amino acids. In germline, CDR1 is DFQATT, CDR2 SNEGSKA (reference sequence). The V and J ends lost 5 bases and 5 bases, in that order; junction bases with no gene match: 11. CDR3 bases: TGCAGTGCTCCCCAGCTAGCGGGGGGTCTGAACGAGCAGTACTTC. Protein: CSAPQLAGGLNEQYF.

This clonotype was counted a few times. The CDR3 nucleotides are TGCGCCAGCAGCTTACAGGGACACAATCAGCCCCAGCATTTT. Its protein product is CASSLQGHNQPQHF. The chain recombines TRBV5-1 with TRBJ1-5; possible D gene TRBD1, 6 bases. The germline CDR1 and CDR2 sequences are SGHRS and YFSETQ. This CDR3 is built from 14 residues. Trimming pared 2 bases from V and 3 bases from J, leaving 9 bases between.